This passage covers 15 T cell receptor beta chains from one sample sequenced in a study of shared clonotypes between healthy human individuals. Clones were sequenced by immunoSEQ multiplex PCR, and TCRdb holds only the in-frame ones, with some missing. The sample holds about half a million clones, about 80% seen once. The sample was PBMCs. These receptors were collected from a woman between 40 and 55 years old in good health. Some clones in this sample may be carry-over from other donors' samples.

CDR3 amino acids: CAISTGTGAYEQYF. In DNA form, the CDR3 reads TGTGCCATCAGTACAGGGACAGGAGCCTACGAGCAGTACTTC. The V and J genes are TRBV10-3 and TRBJ2-7; TRBD1 aligns across 8 bases. V trimming: 5 bases; J trimming: 2 bases; junction bases outside the gene matches: 5. CDR3 size: 14 residues. Germline V gene data show CDR1 as ENHRY and CDR2 as SYGVKD.

The chain recombines TRBV7-9 with TRBJ2-1; 8 nucleotides line up with TRBD2. After removal of 5 bases from V and 7 bases from J, the junction contained 4 bases not matched to a gene. From germline, CDR1 is SEHNR and CDR2 FQNEAQ (reference sequence). This CDR3 region has 13 residues. CDR3 protein: CASSIPSGNEQFF. In DNA, the CDR3 is TGTGCCAGCAGCATTCCTAGCGGGAATGAGCAGTTCTTC.

Of note for this clone: Additional DNA sequences in this sample encode the identical CDR3. The chain recombines TRBV10-3 with TRBJ2-5, with 11 bases fitting TRBD1. Germline CDR1 is ENHRY and CDR2 is SYGVKD. CDR3 size: 14 residues. V shed 4 bases and J 5 bases; nucleotides not matched to a gene: 3. The CDR3 nucleotides read TGTGCCATCAGTGTGGGACAGGGGGGGGAGACCCAGTACTTC. Translation gives CAISVGQGGETQYF.

This clone was recorded many times. This chain uses TRBV7-3 with TRBJ2-1; TRBD1 or TRBD2 may be the D gene (6 bases each). Trimming removed 8 bases from V and 5 bases from J, with 10 bases in between. The CDR3 is made up of 12 amino acids. The germline gives CDR1 SGHTA, CDR2 FQGTGA. The CDR3 sequence is CASGGPDNEQFF. In DNA, the CDR3 is TGTGCCAGCGGGGGGCCAGACAATGAGCAGTTCTTC.

The J gene is TRBJ2-1, the V gene TRBV2; 11 nucleotides line up with TRBD2. The germline gives CDR1 SNHLY, CDR2 FYNNEI. J gave up 0 bases and V 6 bases, and 7 bases lay outside the gene matches. This CDR3 region has 17 residues. Here the CDR3 DNA reads TGTGCCAGCAGGACCCGACTAGCGGGGAGCTCCTACAATGAGCAGTTCTTC. It specifies CASRTRLAGSSYNEQFF.

This clone occurred a few times. The genes are TRBV11-3 and TRBJ2-2; D not resolved. The length of the CDR3 is 13 residues. The V end lost 5 bases, the J end lost 8 bases, and 12 bases lay between the germline ends. CDR1 and CDR2 (germline): SGHNT, YENEEA. The CDR3 spells CASSALSSGELFF. The CDR3 nucleotides read TGTGCCAGCAGCGCACTTTCCTCTGGGGAGCTGTTTTTT.

Of note for this clone: Other nucleotide sequences in the sample specify the same CDR3. The chain carries TRBV29-1 and TRBJ2-7; D gene uncertain. The CDR3 covers 11 residues. Per germline, CDR1 SQVTM and CDR2 ANQGSEA. Trimming cost V 1 base and J 3 bases, with 4 bases left between them. CDR3 loop: CSVEGSYEQYF. The CDR3 bases are TGCAGCGTTGAAGGTAGCTACGAGCAGTACTTC.

The V and J genes are TRBV6-1 and TRBJ1-2; a weak D match, TRBD1 (5 bases). Germline V lookup: CDR1 MNHNS, CDR2 SASEGT. V lost 2 bases and J lost 8, with 9 bases in between. The CDR3 length is 12 residues. CDR3 sequence (DNA): TGTGCCAGCAGTGAAATGGGGGTCGGCTACACCTTC. The encoded protein is CASSEMGVGYTF.

The genes are TRBV5-8 and TRBJ1-1; D is possibly TRBD1 (6 bases). Germline V gene lookup returns CDR1 SGHTS and CDR2 YDEGEE. CDR3 length equals 15 residues. Trimming removed 6 bases from V and 5 bases from J, with 20 bases in between. This chain's CDR3 is CASIPIGVGGTEAFF. DNA for the CDR3: TGTGCCAGCATCCCCATCGGTGTAGGGGGAACTGAAGCTTTCTTT. The full variable domain, in which reference TRBV5-8 and TRBJ1-1 provide the parts outside the CDR3, is EAGVTQSPTHLIKTRGQQATLRCSPISGHTSVYWYQQALGLGLQFLLWYDEGEERNRGNFPPRFSGRQFPNYSSELNVNALELEDSALYLCASIPIGVGGTEAFFGQGTRLTVV.

A remark on this clone: This specimen includes other DNA sequences encoding the same CDR3. The V call is TRBV7-9, the J call TRBJ2-1; no definite D call. Germline values: CDR1 SEHNR, CDR2 FQNEAQ (reference sequence). V dropped 2 bases and J dropped 4 bases, with 6 bases sitting between them. The CDR3 consists of 13 residues. CDR3 loop: CASSLLGYNEQFF. The CDR3 coding sequence is TGTGCCAGCAGCTTATTGGGTTACAATGAGCAGTTCTTC.

V is TRBV2 and J is TRBJ1-4; D remains ambiguous. Trimming left V 5 bases short and J 8 bases short, with 6 bases between. The CDR3 length is 11 residues. Germline V gene lookup returns CDR1 SNHLY and CDR2 FYNNEI. CDR3: CASSNGEKLFF. CDR3 DNA: TGTGCCAGCAGTAATGGCGAAAAACTGTTTTTT.

This chain joins TRBV6-1 and TRBJ1-1, with TRBD1 identical over 9 bases. The CDR3 length is 14 residues. V lost 6 bases, J lost 5 bases, and 7 bases stayed unmatched. Germline V lookup: CDR1 MNHNS, CDR2 SASEGT. The CDR3 is CASSWTGEGTEAFF. For the CDR3, the DNA is TGTGCCAGCAGCTGGACAGGGGAGGGTACTGAAGCTTTCTTT.

The chain is built from TRBV6-1 and TRBJ1-1; 10 nucleotides line up with TRBD1. The CDR3 contains 14 residues. Germline assignment: CDR1 MNHNS and CDR2 SASEGT. V lost 6 bases to trimming and J lost 4 bases; unmatched junction nucleotides: 5. The CDR3 reads CASSGQGEGTEAFF. The CDR3 DNA sequence: TGTGCCAGCAGCGGACAGGGGGAGGGCACTGAAGCTTTCTTT.

The chain uses TRBV19 and TRBJ2-3; D uncertain. V was shortened by 4 bases and J by 3 bases, with 8 bases between the two germline ends. This CDR3 is built from 13 residues. The germline gives CDR1 LNHDA, CDR2 SQIVND (reference sequence). DNA of the CDR3: TGTGCCAGTAGTACTTATAAGACAGATACGCAGTATTTT. This codes for CASSTYKTDTQYF.

Only one count was recorded for this clone. The chain combines TRBV6-5 with TRBJ2-7; D gene unclear. V lost 0 bases, J lost 1 base, and 4 bases lay in between. The length of the CDR3 is 13 residues. Germline CDR1 reads MNHEY; CDR2 reads SVGAGI. CDR3 protein: CASSYSSSYEQYF. The CDR3 DNA reads as TGTGCCAGCAGTTACTCTAGTTCCTACGAGCAGTACTTC.